The 25 T cell receptor beta chains given below trace back to one sample, sequenced in a study of blood T cell repertoires in COVID-19. Repertoires were generated with immunoSEQ multiplex PCR, while TCRdb's copy carries only in-frame clones and drops some. The sample has fewer than 150,000 clones; roughly 90% are singletons. Source material: peripheral blood. The receptors stem from a woman in her sixties with COVID-19, enrolled during active disease.

The chain is built from TRBV7-9 and TRBJ1-2, with D possibly being TRBD1 (5 bases). This CDR3 contains 13 residues. Germline CDR1 and CDR2: SEHNR and FQNEAQ (reference sequence). Trimming removed 1 base at V and 11 bases at J, with 14 bases between. CDR3 bases: TGTGCCAGCAGCTTAGATGCAGGGAAGCCGTACACCTTC. It encodes CASSLDAGKPYTF.

The genes are TRBV7-2 and TRBJ1-1, with D possibly matching TRBD1 (6 bases). The CDR3 is made up of 15 amino acids. Trimming removed 2 bases from V and 4 bases from J, with 14 bases in between. Looked up from germline, CDR1 is SGHTA and CDR2 is FQGNSA. In DNA, the CDR3 is TGTGCCAGCAGCTTAAGACAGGCGCAGCCCACTGAAGCTTTCTTT. Translation: CASSLRQAQPTEAFF.

The chain employs TRBV20-1 and TRBJ2-3; 7 nucleotides match TRBD2. The V segment lost 3 bases and the J segment 1 base; nucleotides outside the gene matches: 4. Germline V CDR1 and CDR2: DFQATT, SNEGSKA (reference sequence). The CDR3 sequence is 14 residues long. Here the CDR3 DNA reads TGCAGTGCTAGTGGGGGGGGTCGCACAGATACGCAGTATTTT. It yields the protein CSASGGGRTDTQYF.

The chain links TRBV12-3 or TRBV12-4 to TRBJ1-2; D ambiguous. The CDR3 has 12 amino acids. The V end lost 2 bases, the J end lost 6 bases, and 7 bases lay between the germline ends. The CDR3 DNA is TGTGCCAGCAGTTTACCCACTCATGGCTACACCTTC. Its protein is CASSLPTHGYTF.

This chain joins TRBV4-3 and TRBJ1-4, with D uncertain. The CDR3 covers 14 residues. Germline CDR1 is LGHNA and CDR2 is YSLEER. The V and J ends lost 6 bases and 5 bases respectively, with 13 bases between them. The CDR3 DNA sequence: TGCGCCAGCAGTCAGGTGCCAGCAAATGAAAAACTGTTTTTT. Translated, it gives CASSQVPANEKLFF.

This chain links TRBV6-6 with TRBJ1-5; the D gene is possibly TRBD1 (5 bases). V was trimmed by 5 bases and J by 2 bases, leaving 13 bases between them. CDR3 length: 15 residues. Germline CDR1 is MNHNY and CDR2 is SVGAGI (reference sequence). The CDR3 region is CASSAGGGGNQPQHF. The CDR3 DNA is TGTGCCAGCAGTGCCGGGGGAGGAGGCAATCAGCCCCAGCATTTT.

The chain links TRBV7-3 to TRBJ1-1; TRBD1 aligns across 11 bases. With 6 bases clipped from V and 2 bases from J, the junction kept 5 bases outside the gene matches. Germline CDR1 is SGHTA and CDR2 is FQGTGA. This CDR3 spans 15 amino acids. The CDR3 loop reads CASRAGTGGNTEAFF. The CDR3 DNA follows: TGTGCCAGCAGAGCCGGGACAGGGGGAAACACTGAAGCTTTCTTT.

The rearrangement links TRBV10-3 to TRBJ1-1, with no clear D. Trimming removed 0 bases at V and 6 bases at J, with 11 bases between. The CDR3 is 14 amino acids. Germline V gene lookup returns CDR1 ENHRY and CDR2 SYGVKD. The CDR3 sequence: CAISESPGGAEAFF. The CDR3 DNA reads TGTGCCATCAGTGAGTCGCCGGGCGGGGCTGAAGCTTTCTTT.

The J gene is TRBJ1-2, the V gene TRBV5-1, with D possibly TRBD1 on 5 matching bases. The CDR3 runs to 15 residues. Per the germline V gene, CDR1 is SGHRS and CDR2 is YFSETQ. V was cut by 1 base and J by 6 bases, with 16 bases left in between. This CDR3 is CASSLIRGSDNGYTF. The CDR3 DNA follows: TGCGCCAGCAGCTTGATTCGGGGGTCCGATAATGGCTACACCTTC. Supplemented by reference TRBV5-1 and TRBJ1-2, the full variable domain reads KAGVTQTPRYLIKTRGQQVTLSCSPISGHRSVSWYQQTPGQGLQFLFEYFSETQRNKGNFPGRFSGRQFSNSRSEMNVSTLELGDSALYLCASSLIRGSDNGYTFGSGTRLTVV.

The chain is built from TRBV3-1 (or the pseudogene TRBV3-2) and TRBJ1-2; weak D call: TRBD1 (5 bases). The CDR3 sequence is 15 residues long. CDR1 and CDR2 from the germline V gene are LGHDT and YNNKEL (reference sequence). V lost 0 bases and J 7 bases, leaving 15 bases between the germline ends. The CDR3: CASSQDAQGHGGYTF. CDR3 bases: TGTGCCAGCAGCCAAGATGCCCAGGGCCACGGTGGCTACACCTTC.

In the case of this clone: The sample contains more than one DNA sequence encoding this CDR3. The chain joins TRBV30 to TRBJ1-2; 7 bases fit TRBD1. Germline CDR1 GTSNPN, CDR2 SVGIG (reference sequence). V lost 0 bases to trimming and J lost 4 bases; unmatched junction nucleotides: 2. The CDR3 is made up of 13 amino acids. Here the CDR3 DNA reads TGTGCCTGGAGTGTACAGGGGCTCTATGGCTACACCTTC. Residues: CAWSVQGLYGYTF.

The CDR3 reads CASSTDRGAGTEAFF. CDR3 nucleotide sequence: TGTGCCAGTAGTACGGACAGGGGCGCGGGCACTGAAGCTTTCTTT. This chain joins TRBV19 and TRBJ1-1; 9 positions match TRBD1. Trimming at V came to 4 bases and at J to 4 bases, leaving 7 bases not matched to a gene. Per germline, CDR1 LNHDA and CDR2 SQIVND (reference sequence). The CDR3 sequence is 15 residues long.

Only one count was recorded for this clone. The chain is built from TRBV18 and TRBJ2-2, with D perhaps TRBD2 (5 bases). The CDR3 covers 13 residues. Trimming removed 3 bases at V and 4 bases at J, with 6 bases between. Germline CDR1 reads KGHSH; CDR2 reads LQKENI. The CDR3 here is CASSPGGTGELFF. The DNA for the CDR3 is TGTGCCAGCTCACCCGGAGGCACCGGGGAGCTGTTTTTT.

This clone was counted a single time. The chain employs TRBV5-1 and TRBJ2-7, with 7 bases identical to TRBD1. The CDR3 has 14 residues. The junction had 3 bases not matched to a gene; V was cut back by 2 bases and J by 1 base. Per the germline V gene, CDR1 is SGHRS and CDR2 is YFSETQ. CDR3 residues: CASSLRDSSYEQYF. Here the CDR3 DNA reads TGCGCCAGCAGCTTACGGGACAGTTCCTACGAGCAGTACTTC.

The chain joins TRBV7-9 to TRBJ2-7, with D tentatively TRBD1 (5 bases). The CDR3 is made up of 13 amino acids. Per germline, CDR1 SEHNR and CDR2 FQNEAQ (reference sequence). V lost 3 bases and J lost 12, with 18 bases in between. Here the CDR3 DNA reads TGTGCCAGCAGCTTTAAAGGTTCAGGGTCCGCGTACTTC. Protein sequence: CASSFKGSGSAYF.

This chain uses TRBV6-5 with TRBJ2-2; TRBD2 matches at 14 bases. The CDR3 has 15 residues. Germline assignment: CDR1 MNHEY and CDR2 SVGAGI. The trim removed 8 bases at V and 2 bases at J, leaving 1 base unmatched. The CDR3 spells CASGTSGGNTGELFF. As DNA, the CDR3 is TGTGCCAGCGGGACTAGCGGGGGAAACACCGGGGAGCTGTTTTTT.

The chain employs TRBV23-1 and TRBJ1-2; the match to TRBD1 covers 8 bases. TRBV23-1 is an ORF, and what it does is uncertain. The J segment lost 8 bases and the V segment lost 4 bases, leaving 12 bases of the junction unmatched. CDR3 length: 15 residues. As DNA, the CDR3 is TGCGCCAGCAGTCGGACCGACAGGGGTATTGAAGGCTACACCTTC. Residues: CASSRTDRGIEGYTF.

This chain links TRBV5-5 with TRBJ1-4; D gene unclear. Germline V gene sequence: CDR1 SGHKS, CDR2 YYEKEE (reference sequence). The CDR3 contains 19 residues. Trimming pared 4 bases from V and 0 bases from J, leaving 22 bases between. The CDR3 DNA follows: TGTGCCAGCAGCCTACGCCTCCTGTTCGCAGGTGCAACTAATGAAAAACTGTTTTTT. It is translated as CASSLRLLFAGATNEKLFF.

V is TRBV7-6 and J is TRBJ1-5; no firm D call. Germline assignment: CDR1 SGHVS and CDR2 FNYEAQ. The CDR3 sequence is 13 residues long. Trimming removed 1 base at V and 5 bases at J, with 6 bases between. CDR3 loop: CASSLGAYQPQHF. DNA for the CDR3: TGTGCCAGCAGCTTAGGGGCATATCAGCCCCAGCATTTT.

Details on this clone: Sequence at one end of the junction differs from germline and may be a read error. This chain links TRBV7-7 with TRBJ2-5; D not certain. Germline V gene data show CDR1 as SSHAT and CDR2 as FNYEAQ (reference sequence). This CDR3 has 18 residues. CDR3 residues: CASSLAPPRSTYQETQYF. In nucleotides, the CDR3 is TGTGCTAGCAGCTTAGCTCCCCCAAGGAGTACGTACCAAGAGACCCAGTACTTC.

The chain is built from TRBV5-6 and TRBJ1-6; the D gene is possibly TRBD1 (5 bases). CDR1 and CDR2 (germline): SGHDT, YYEEEE. The V gene lost 0 bases and the J gene lost 6 bases, with 13 bases spanning the gap. The CDR3 has 16 residues. For the CDR3, the DNA is TGTGCCAGCAGCTTGGGGAGGGACCACGTTAATTCACCCCTCCACTTT. As protein: CASSLGRDHVNSPLHF.

V and J are TRBV6-5 and TRBJ1-1; 8 bases are shared with TRBD1. The junction had 2 bases not matched to a gene; V was cut back by 4 bases and J by 1 base. Germline V gene lookup returns CDR1 MNHEY and CDR2 SVGAGI. The CDR3 length is 14 residues. CDR3 coding DNA: TGTGCCAGCAGTTTAGACAGGGGGAACACTGAAGCTTTCTTT. This gives the protein CASSLDRGNTEAFF.

The chain couples TRBV6-5 to TRBJ2-5; TRBD1 matches 9 bases. After removal of 2 bases from V and 4 bases from J, the junction contained 2 bases not matched to a gene. This CDR3 is 14 amino acids long. The germline V gene has CDR1 MNHEY and CDR2 SVGAGI. DNA of the CDR3: TGTGCCAGCAGTTACGGGGGACAGGGAGAGACCCAGTACTTC. Translating it yields CASSYGGQGETQYF.

This clone occurred once. The chain recombines TRBV6-5 with TRBJ2-7; possibly TRBD2 for D (5 bases). V was shortened by 6 bases and J by 7 bases, with 13 bases between the two germline ends. This CDR3 region has 12 residues. Germline CDR1 is MNHEY and CDR2 is SVGAGI. CDR3 coding DNA: TGTGCCAGCAGGGAGGCCATCGGAGAGCAGTACTTC. This sequence encodes CASREAIGEQYF.

This clone was observed a few times. This chain uses TRBV7-9 with TRBJ1-5, with 7 bases that match TRBD1. There are 14 residues in the CDR3. The V gene end was trimmed by 3 bases and the J gene end by 3 bases; junction bases not matched to a gene: 2. Germline CDR1 SEHNR, CDR2 FQNEAQ (reference sequence). The CDR3 region has the DNA TGTGCCAGCAGCTTGACAGGGAACAATCAGCCCCAGCATTTT. It translates to CASSLTGNNQPQHF.